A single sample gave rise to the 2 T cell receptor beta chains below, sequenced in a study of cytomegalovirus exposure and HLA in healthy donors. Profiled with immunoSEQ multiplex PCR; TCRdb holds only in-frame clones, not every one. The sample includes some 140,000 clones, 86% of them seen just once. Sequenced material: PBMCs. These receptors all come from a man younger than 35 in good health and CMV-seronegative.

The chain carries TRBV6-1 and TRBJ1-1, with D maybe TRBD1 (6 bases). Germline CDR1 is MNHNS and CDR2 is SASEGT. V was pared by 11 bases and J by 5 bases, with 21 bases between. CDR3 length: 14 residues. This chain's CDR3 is CAGGGQGVLTEAFF. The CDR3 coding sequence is TGTGCCGGGGGGGGGCAGGGCGTATTAACTGAAGCTTTCTTT.

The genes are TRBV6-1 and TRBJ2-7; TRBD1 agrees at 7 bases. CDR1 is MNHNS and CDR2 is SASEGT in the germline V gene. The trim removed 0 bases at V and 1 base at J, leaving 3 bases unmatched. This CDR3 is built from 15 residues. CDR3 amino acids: CASSEAPGQSYEQYF. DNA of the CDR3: TGTGCCAGCAGTGAAGCTCCGGGACAGTCCTACGAGCAGTACTTC.